This record looks at one TCR beta chain sequence and its context. Here immunoSEQ multiplex PCR was the method, and the copy in TCRdb shows in-frame clones only, minus some. This repertoire shows around 60,000 clones, about nine tenths found once; its top ten account for around 15%. These data originate in a study of OX40 agonist ivuxolimab in advanced cancers. Across the study: Antecedent anti-PD-1, anti-PD-L1 or anti-CTLA-4 therapy was permissible, with roughly 36% having received some.

V gave up 7 bases and J gave up 1 base, with 14 bases separating them. Looked up from germline, CDR1 is SGHRS and CDR2 is YFSETQ. This CDR3 contains 15 residues. J is TRBJ2-2 and V is TRBV5-1, with a tentative D call TRBD1 (6 bases). The clonotype originates from an adult with an advanced solid tumor such as melanoma, head and neck, liver or kidney cancer. The material was CD4+ or CD8+ T cells sorted from blood, obtained in a trial of the OX40 agonist ivuxolimab. CDR3 in amino acids: CASGKGHQNTGELFF. The CDR3 DNA sequence: TGCGCCAGCGGAAAGGGACATCAGAACACCGGGGAGCTGTTTTTT.